The 10 T cell receptor beta chains given below trace back to one sample, sequenced in a study of blood T cell repertoires in COVID-19. The table came from immunoSEQ multiplex PCR; TCRdb's copy has only in-frame clones and leaves some out. The sample carries approximately 250,000 clones, approximately 81% recorded once. Sequences were obtained from peripheral blood. These receptors were collected from a man in his fifties or sixties with acute or convalescent COVID-19.

The rearrangement joins TRBV5-4 to TRBJ1-2; 9 nucleotides align to TRBD1. The CDR3 runs 16 residues. Germline V CDR1 and CDR2: SGHNT, YYREEE (reference sequence). Trimming took 5 bases from V and 2 from J; bases not matched to a gene: 10. CDR3 protein: CASRQEQGAINYGYTF. The CDR3 DNA follows: TGTGCCAGCAGACAGGAACAGGGGGCCATAAACTATGGCTACACCTTC.

This clone was recorded only once. This chain connects TRBV7-8 to TRBJ2-1, with a tentative D call TRBD2 (6 bases). V was trimmed by 2 bases and J by 8 bases, leaving 19 bases between them. Germline assignment: CDR1 SGHVS and CDR2 FQNEAQ. This CDR3 region has 16 residues. CDR3 in amino acids: CASSLLGGTEMDEQFF. Written as DNA, the CDR3 is TGTGCCAGCAGCTTACTTGGCGGGACCGAGATGGATGAGCAGTTCTTC.

This chain links TRBV6-5 with TRBJ2-1, with 14 bases identical to TRBD2. V lost 6 bases, J lost 15 bases, and 7 bases stayed unmatched. Germline V gives CDR1 MNHEY, CDR2 SVGAGI. The CDR3 sequence is 13 residues long. For the CDR3, the DNA is TGTGCCAGCAGAGGGACTAGCGGGGGCAGGTCGTTCTTC. As protein: CASRGTSGGRSFF.

The chain couples TRBV5-4 to TRBJ2-2; TRBD2 aligns across 9 bases. CDR3 length: 15 amino acids. V gave up 2 bases and J gave up 6 bases; unmatched junction bases: 5. Germline V lookup: CDR1 SGHNT, CDR2 YYREEE (reference sequence). For the CDR3, the DNA is TGTGCCAGCAGCTTCGGCGGGAGGGCCGCCGGGGAGCTGTTTTTT. As protein: CASSFGGRAAGELFF.

The rearrangement links TRBV6-5 to TRBJ2-7; 9 bases map to TRBD2. Germline values: CDR1 MNHEY, CDR2 SVGAGI. With 5 bases clipped from V and 6 bases from J, the junction kept 8 bases outside the gene matches. The CDR3 runs 14 residues. The CDR3 DNA reads TGTGCCAGCAGTCAACTAGCGGGCGCCGGCGAGCAGTACTTC. Its translation is CASSQLAGAGEQYF.

This chain connects TRBV18 to TRBJ1-6; 11 positions match TRBD1. With 3 bases clipped from V and 10 bases from J, the junction kept 8 bases outside the gene matches. This CDR3 is built from 16 residues. Germline lookup yields CDR1 KGHSH and CDR2 LQKENI. The CDR3 nucleotides read TGTGCCAGCTCACCCGGACAGGGGGCAACTGGGTCACCCCTCCACTTT. The encoded protein is CASSPGQGATGSPLHF.

The rearrangement uses TRBV18 and TRBJ2-5, with 7 bases lining up with TRBD2. The CDR3 spans 13 residues. Unmatched junction bases numbered 7, after V lost 8 bases and J lost 4 bases. Germline V CDR1 and CDR2: KGHSH, LQKENI. The CDR3 DNA is TGTGCCAGCAGGGAGGGATTGGGAGAGACCCAGTACTTC. Translating it yields CASREGLGETQYF.

V usage is TRBV6-5 and J usage is TRBJ2-5; TRBD1 is a possible D gene (6 bases). V dropped 0 bases and J dropped 4 bases, with 6 bases sitting between them. CDR1 and CDR2 from the germline V gene are MNHEY and SVGAGI. The CDR3 covers 13 residues. The CDR3 region has the DNA TGTGCCAGCAGTTACTCAGGGGGAGAGACCCAGTACTTC. It encodes CASSYSGGETQYF.

To note about this clone: The identical CDR3 is also encoded by other nucleotide sequences in the sample. This chain connects TRBV5-1 to TRBJ2-1, with D possibly being TRBD1 (5 bases). Trimming removed 4 bases from V and 0 bases from J, with 11 bases in between. Germline CDR1 SGHRS, CDR2 YFSETQ. This CDR3 spans 15 amino acids. The CDR3: CASSPGQSSYNEQFF. CDR3 DNA sequence: TGCGCCAGCAGCCCCGGACAAAGCTCCTACAATGAGCAGTTCTTC.

The gene calls are TRBV5-1 and TRBJ1-1, with TRBD1 as a possible D gene (5 bases). This CDR3 spans 14 amino acids. Germline lookup yields CDR1 SGHRS and CDR2 YFSETQ. Trimming removed 1 base from V and 3 bases from J, with 10 bases in between. This chain's CDR3 is CASSLQGDYTEAFF. The CDR3 DNA is TGCGCCAGCAGCTTGCAGGGCGATTACACTGAAGCTTTCTTT.